This entry lists 3 T cell receptor beta chains sequenced from one sample in a study of cytomegalovirus exposure and HLA in healthy donors. Libraries were prepared by immunoSEQ multiplex PCR; TCRdb keeps only in-frame clonotypes and omits some of them. This sample yields around 160,000 clones, of which roughly 80% are seen a single time; 10% belongs to the top ten. The sequenced sample was PBMCs. The receptor set was obtained from a young man in good health and CMV-seropositive.

The rearrangement links TRBV6-5 to TRBJ1-4; the match to TRBD1 covers 8 bases. With V trimmed by 4 bases and J by 7 bases, 2 bases remained unmatched. Germline V gene sequence: CDR1 MNHEY, CDR2 SVGAGI. The CDR3 length is 13 residues. The CDR3: CASSFGQGEKLFF. DNA for the CDR3: TGTGCCAGCAGTTTCGGACAGGGTGAAAAACTGTTTTTT.

The gene calls are TRBV6-4 and TRBJ2-2; 9 bases line up with TRBD2. V shed 2 bases, J shed 4 bases, and the junction held 8 bases outside the gene matches. Germline V gene data show CDR1 as MRHNA and CDR2 as SNTAGT. This CDR3 region has 17 residues. DNA for the CDR3: TGTGCCAGCAGTGACGGGGGCGGGGGGGCCGCCACCGGGGAGCTGTTTTTT. Translated, it gives CASSDGGGGAATGELFF.

The V gene is TRBV2, the J gene TRBJ1-1; D not certain. V lost 4 bases to trimming and J lost 4 bases, with 13 bases between them. The CDR3 is 14 amino acids. Germline V gene data show CDR1 as SNHLY and CDR2 as FYNNEI. CDR3 amino acids: CASSAALPGTEAFF. The CDR3 nucleotides read TGTGCCAGCAGTGCGGCCCTACCGGGCACTGAAGCTTTCTTT.